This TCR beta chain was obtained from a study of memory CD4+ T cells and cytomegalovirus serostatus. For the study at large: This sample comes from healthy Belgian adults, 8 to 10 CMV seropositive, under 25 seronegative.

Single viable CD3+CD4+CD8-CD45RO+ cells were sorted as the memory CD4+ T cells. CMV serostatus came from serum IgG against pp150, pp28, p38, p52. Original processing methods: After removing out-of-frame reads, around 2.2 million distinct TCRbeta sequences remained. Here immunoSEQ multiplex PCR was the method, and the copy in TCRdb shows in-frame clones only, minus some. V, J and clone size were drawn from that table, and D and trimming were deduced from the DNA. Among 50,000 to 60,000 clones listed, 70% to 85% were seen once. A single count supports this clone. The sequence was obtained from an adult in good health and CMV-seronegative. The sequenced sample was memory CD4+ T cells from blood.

CDR3 residues: CASSASAGEHYGYTF. The CDR3 DNA reads as TGTGCCAGCAGCGCCTCGGCAGGGGAGCACTATGGCTACACCTTC. The chain links TRBV9 to TRBJ1-2; the D gene is possibly TRBD1 (6 bases). Trimming stripped 3 bases from V and 3 bases from J, with 15 bases between. CDR1 SGDLS and CDR2 YYNGEE come from the germline V gene. CDR3 length: 15 amino acids.